Sequencing of this T cell receptor (beta chain) was carried out in a study of Graves' ophthalmopathy and Graves' hyperthyroidism. The wider study: Before any treatment was given, at initial diagnosis, peripheral blood was collected.

The CDR3 is 11 amino acids. The germline V gene has CDR1 DFQATT and CDR2 SNEGSKA (reference sequence). V was trimmed by 6 bases and J by 5 bases, leaving 11 bases between them. Exclusion criteria comprised other autoimmune diseases, uncontrolled infections, pregnancy or lactation in patients. For this clonotype: Antigen unknown.

The study amplified TCR beta CDR3 regions using RNA transcripts. An opening RT-PCR round employed HTBI primers and preceded a second-round multiplex PCR. TCRdb re-called the multiplex PCR reads through MiXCR, storing one row per CDR3 protein. The repertoire has 660,000 or so distinct CDR3 sequences, roughly 39% of them found once; the top ten carry more than 3%. Regarding the study as a whole: Stable hyperthyroidism and ophthalmopathy were told apart by a 13-signature model, which achieved almost 90% sensitivity and around 77% specificity. Blood also held most thyroid clonotypes expanded above 0.001 frequency.

The chain couples TRBV20-1 to TRBJ2-7; the D gene is possibly TRBD1 (6 bases). This TCR was sampled from an adult man with Graves' ophthalmopathy. The sample taken for sequencing was peripheral blood. This CDR3 is CSAPRGDEQYF. In nucleotides, the CDR3 is TGCAGTGCGCCCAGGGGAGACGAGCAGTACTTC.